This entry concerns a single T cell receptor (beta chain). Its target antigen remains unknown. Per-base qualities were not stored, and no clone one base away is much larger. The cohort was made up of approximately 670 healthy bone marrow donors. All cohort members were sampled while nominally healthy, although unrecorded immune exposures were likely present. The donor tested CMV seronegative, placing the donor among the roughly 340 seronegative members of the cohort. A peripheral blood sample was collected from each donor, and TCR beta sequencing was performed on peripheral blood mononuclear cells. The Qiagen DNeasy Blood Extraction Kit was used to extract genomic DNA from the blood cell samples. Library creation used the immunoSEQ multiplex PCR assay. A mixture of 60 forward primers for TCR Vbeta segments and 13 reverse primers for TCR Jbeta segments was used in the multiplex PCR. A multiplex PCR assay on genomic DNA amplified the CDR3 region of rearranged TCR beta genes. Amplified TCR beta libraries were sequenced as 87-base-pair reads on the Illumina HiSeq System. As for how the authors treated the data: Across the 500 to 700 repertoires, a later analysis counted around 80 million unique TCR beta chains, around 10 million of which were shared by at least two donors. Raw reads were error-corrected and collapsed into unique sequences with a nearest-neighbor algorithm that merged closely related sequences to remove PCR and sequencing errors. CDR3 sequences were aligned to IMGT reference sequences to assign V, D and J gene segments. For a sequence to be retained, a match of at least six nucleotides was required to both a V gene segment and a J gene segment. A rearrangement counted as productive if the CDR3 had no stop codons and remained in frame with V and J, and every other rearrangement counted as non-productive. Following IMGT convention, CDR3 was defined as the stretch from the second conserved V-encoded cysteine to the conserved J-encoded phenylalanine. In an earlier analysis of more than 550 of the donors, sequences lacking an unambiguous match to a single V gene segment were excluded. In an earlier analysis of 450 to 700 of the donors, V segments were called functional above 56.7% productive rearrangements and were called segregating when the between-donor standard deviation exceeded 5%. To diagnose cytomegalovirus status from the catalog of TCR beta chain sequences, a statistical classification framework was built. In a later analysis, V and J genes were assigned by comparing TCR nucleotide sequences against IMGT/GENE-DB human TR gene sequences. Using the TCRdist pipeline, a later analysis assigned CDR3 sequences along with most-parsimonious VDJ recombination scenarios. In a later analysis, each TCR beta chain was defined by its CDR3 amino acid sequence together with its V-gene family, and reads lacking a unique V-gene family were excluded. As a way to deal with suspected cross-contamination and a sequencing artifact, a later analysis dropped nearly 600 nucleotide sequences that were highly shared and had low generation probability. A later analysis calculated a clonal expansion index for each public chain from normalized within-repertoire ranks of inferred template counts. In a later analysis, generation probabilities were computed with a VDJ recombination model fitted to out-of-frame rearrangements, and the resulting probabilities were checked against IGoR. Hypergeometric tests were used in a later analysis to score TCR-TCR, TCR-HLA and TCR-CMV co-occurrence, with a repertoire-size bias correction applied to the TCR pairs. A later analysis estimated false discovery rates by permuting HLA or CMV assignments 20 times. A later analysis grouped co-occurring TCRs with DBSCAN, adding TCRdist sequence similarity when clustering within HLA-allele-positive subsets. Repertoires with fewer than 30,000 or more than 120,000 public chains were left out of co-occurrence clustering, as were five repertoires with anomalous nucleotide sharing. TCRdb limited this immuneACCESS table to in-frame rearrangements with V and J called. A share of clones is missing; checked studies link under half to unresolved V genes, and the rest is unexplained. Clone size and the V and J calls come from that table; the DNA yielded D and trimming. This sample has roughly 93,000 clones in its table, and around 76% of those were observed once. About 0.53% of the sample is in the top ten clones.

The entry originates in a study of cytomegalovirus exposure and HLA in healthy donors (dated by TCRdb to about 2017). In the study overall: An earlier analysis of around 600 of the donors reported about 250 Gb of sequence data and about 100 million unique TCR beta sequences from 150 million to 200 million T cells. An early release that covered about 600 HLA-typed donors contained about 290 gigabases of sequencing data and 65 million to 100 million unique TCR sequences. Of the roughly 400 genotyped donors, around 81% fell in the genetic ancestry cluster associated with self-reported Caucasian donors. The aim of the study was to test whether cataloging public T cell receptors could identify signatures of past pathogen exposure. The T cell repertoires of 666 subjects were profiled by immunosequencing and related to cytomegalovirus serostatus. In addition to the first cohort of approximately 650 subjects, a separate validation cohort of approximately 130 different subjects was used. High-throughput TCR immunosequencing, statistical association of individual TCRs with disease status, and machine learning were combined to predict cytomegalovirus infection status. A later analysis re-analyzed previously published TCR beta repertoires from approximately 670 donors and added high-resolution HLA genotyping to study TCR occurrence patterns. The later analysis used no new phenotypic data to find candidate immune exposures, relying instead on TCR beta sequences and their occurrence across donors. An earlier analysis of approximately 500 of the donors applied high-throughput TCR beta sequencing to assess whether each TCR beta V gene segment acted as functional or pseudogenic. Alongside the repertoire data, information on donor age, sex, ethnicity and CMV serostatus was compiled. In a later genetic analysis, genome-wide SNP genotypes for about 65% of the roughly 700 donors were used, and that subset was treated as a discovery cohort. Every repertoire in the discovery cohort had been generated on one and the same sequencing platform. HLA typing covered class I and class II loci at four-digit resolution. The number of typed donors differed by locus: roughly 620-630 for A, B, C, DRB1 and DQB1; 500 to 550 for DQA1; about 600 for DPA1; and 400 to 480 for DPB1. Four or five DR-DQ haplotypes were treated as single units for association and clustering because of strong linkage in the cohort. Among 398 genotyped donors of the cohort, an average of around 220,000 unique TCR beta nucleotide sequences was sequenced per donor, of which about 18% were non-productive. Study-level results and caveats: A further reported finding was that TCR beta sequences accurately predicted the HLA-A and HLA-B alleles for most subjects in the first cohort. A later genetic analysis reported fewer N-insertions in productive TCRs among donors in an Asian-associated ancestry cluster than the roughly 720-donor mean. HLA typing was unavailable for some donors at each locus, so association tests used only the typed subset. An earlier analysis of 587 of the donors showed that most TCR beta V segments appeared in productive rearrangements either about 90% or about 30% of the time, which broadly matched IMGT annotations. In a later analysis, HLA-associated TCR beta chains were found to be more clonally expanded and to have lower generation probabilities than equally common non-associated chains. According to a later analysis, most CMV-associated TCR beta chains appeared to be HLA-restricted, and the HLA associations seemed to be driven largely by CMV exposure. When HLA alleles, especially DR and DQ, strongly co-occurred, attributing TCR associations to individual alleles was difficult. V-gene and J-gene trimming of TCR beta chains was associated with a missense DCLRE1C variant in a later genetic analysis, and the association was replicated in an independent cohort. A cluster of highly shared sequence variants was judged likely to be a technical artifact of the sequencing pipeline. Correlated functional status among segregating V segments might reflect linkage disequilibrium, but an unknown experimental factor could not be ruled out. It was suggested by the authors that the approach could potentially be generalized to other disease states and immunological phenotypes. In a later analysis, several top co-occurrence clusters were reported to appear linked to parvovirus B19, influenza, CMV and Epstein-Barr virus. The classifier was reported to diagnose cytomegalovirus status with high specificity and sensitivity in both the original cohort and the validation cohort. In this cohort, only TCR beta chains were sequenced, and detectable features were limited by the absence of alpha or paired-chain data. Specific HLA alleles were associated with some 15,000 TCR beta sequences at a false discovery rate of 0.05 in a later analysis. In vitro tests confirmed that a few of the cytomegalovirus-associated TCR beta chains recognize cytomegalovirus antigens. In a later analysis, the rate of TCR association differed among HLA loci, with DRB1 alleles having the most associated TCRs and HLA-C alleles having the fewest. The study gave a list of under 200 TCR beta chains associated with cytomegalovirus. Because the 87-base-pair reads could not distinguish some IMGT-functional V segments, including TRBV6-2 and TRBV6-3, those segments were excluded. Most TCR sequences were seen in very few donors, while some public TCRs were found in many individuals. The earlier analysis of 587 of the donors excluded some 15 rarely observed V segments, including chromosome 9 orphons, because counts were too low. The presence/absence analyses assumed that sequencing depth was roughly uniform across donors, and that assumption may not be true. The only immune exposure information available for the cohort was CMV serostatus.

V is trimmed back by 5 bases and J by 7 bases, and the junction contains 10 bases that no gene match accounts for. Per the germline V gene, SGHTA is the CDR1 and FQGNSA is the CDR2. The CDR3, cysteine through phenylalanine, is 15 amino acids long. The DNA shown is the 45-base CDR3, in frame from base 1. The chain couples TRBV7-2 to TRBJ1-5, with 8 central nucleotides matching TRBD1. The sample taken for sequencing was PBMCs. This sequence originates from a man under 40 in good health and CMV-seronegative. The sequence in DNA is TGTGCCAGCAGCCGGAAATCAGGGGGCTTACAGCCCCAGCATTTT. This encodes CASSRKSGGLQPQHF.